A single T cell receptor beta chain is shown here with its context. Its antigen is not identified. Clones were sequenced by immunoSEQ multiplex PCR, and TCRdb holds only the in-frame ones, with some missing. The data contain more than 300,000 clones, roughly 84% of them singletons. The sample comes from a study of Ad26.COV2.S vaccination and SARS-CoV-2 variants. Study-wide findings and caveats: The TCR breadth and depth analyses may have produced an underestimate of total T cell responses.

The CDR3 runs to 16 residues. With V trimmed by 7 bases and J by 7 bases, 14 bases remained unmatched. CDR1 and CDR2 from the germline V gene are LNHDA and SQIVND (reference sequence). Treatment meaning: 15 to 20 received Ad26.COV2.S at low or high dose, single or two shots; 5 received placebo; per-sample allocation not given. Following the first vaccine or placebo injection, samples were taken on day 63. The shot given was an Ad26 vector that makes Wuhan-strain SARS-CoV-2 spike. Specimen: peripheral blood, collected in a trial of Ad26.COV2.S vaccine versus placebo. The gene calls are TRBV19 and TRBJ1-5, with TRBD1 matching over 9 bases. The source of this sequence is a person aged 18-60 years who received the Ad26.COV2.S COVID-19 vaccine or a placebo. In DNA, the CDR3 is TGTGCCAGTATGCCGTCCCGGGACAGGGTCGGGCAGCCCCAGCATTTT. Its protein is CASMPSRDRVGQPQHF.